This paragraph covers one TCR beta chain sequence. The CDR3 totals 15 residues. The germline gives CDR1 LNHDA, CDR2 SQIVND (reference sequence). Unmatched junction bases numbered 10, after V lost 5 bases and J lost 7 bases. Original analysis: Reference gene primer amplification gave nucleated cell count estimates. Method: immunoSEQ multiplex PCR; TCRdb's copy keeps in-frame clones and lacks some. The D gene and trimming were derived from the DNA, and the V and J assignments and clone size from that table. The table lists fewer than 150,000 clones, around 85% of them singletons. The sample comes from a study of blood T cell repertoires in COVID-19. Across the whole study: T cells, B-cell-depleted T cells, or PBMCs supplied cDNA or gDNA.

The sequence was obtained from a man over 45 with acute or convalescent COVID-19. The chain joins TRBV19 to TRBJ2-1, with 8 bases lining up with TRBD2. Material for sequencing was peripheral blood. The DNA of the CDR3 is TGTGCCAGTAGTCCCGGGACTAGTGGGTCAAATGAGCAGTTCTTC. Its protein is CASSPGTSGSNEQFF. Looking up the rest from reference TRBV19 and TRBJ2-1 gives the full variable domain: DGGITQSPKYLFRKEGQNVTLSCEQNLNHDAMYWYRQDPGQGLRLIYYSQIVNDFQKGDIAEGYSVSREKKESFPLTVTSAQKNPTAFYLCASSPGTSGSNEQFFGPGTRLTVL.